These 11 T cell receptor beta chains originate from one sample sequenced in a study of T cell changes during pregnancy in multiple sclerosis. The protocol was immunoSEQ multiplex PCR, while the TCRdb copy is restricted to in-frame clones and leaves out a portion. This table has 70,000 to 95,000 clones, 90% to 95% appearing once. Sequencing was performed on peripheral blood, taken after pregnancy. The receptor source for this set is a female donor in good health, enrolled as a control in a pregnancy study.

This clone appeared once. The chain recombines TRBV7-9 with TRBJ2-5; 7 nucleotides match TRBD1. CDR1 is SEHNR and CDR2 is FQNEAQ in the germline V gene (reference sequence). The CDR3 contains 15 residues. Losses at the gene ends were 1 base for V and 4 bases for J; bases not matched to a gene: 6. CDR3 sequence reads: CASSLDLAGGETQYF. The CDR3 region has the DNA TGTGCCAGCAGCTTAGATCTCGCAGGGGGAGAGACCCAGTACTTC. Together with reference TRBV7-9 and TRBJ2-5, the CDR3 gives the full variable domain: DTGVSQNPRHKITKRGQNVTFRCDPISEHNRLYWYRQTLGQGPEFLTYFQNEAQLEKSRLLSDRFSAERPKGSFSTLEIQRTEQGDSAMYLCASSLDLAGGETQYFGPGTRLLVL.

The chain carries TRBV30 and TRBJ1-2; TRBD1 might be the D (5 bases). With 0 bases removed from V and 8 bases from J, the gap between germline ends came to 13 bases. Germline V gives CDR1 GTSNPN, CDR2 SVGIG (reference sequence). The length of the CDR3 is 13 residues. The CDR3 coding sequence is TGTGCCTGGAGTGTCCAGGGATTCGGCGGCTACACCTTC. Translating it yields CAWSVQGFGGYTF.

V is TRBV2 and J is TRBJ2-5, with TRBD2 matching 10 bases. This CDR3 is built from 16 residues. Germline CDR1 reads SNHLY; CDR2 reads FYNNEI. Trimming took 4 bases from V and 3 from J; bases not matched to a gene: 8. CDR3 nucleotides: TGTGCCAGCAGTGTCTTCCCTAGCGGGGGCGAAGAGACCCAGTACTTC. This encodes CASSVFPSGGEETQYF.

This chain connects TRBV7-9 to TRBJ1-1, with TRBD1 as a possible D gene (5 bases). Germline V gene sequence: CDR1 SEHNR, CDR2 FQNEAQ (reference sequence). V was pared by 2 bases and J by 0 bases, with 10 bases between. This CDR3 has 15 amino acids. The CDR3, as DNA: TGTGCCAGCAGCTTACAAACAGGAATGAACACTGAAGCTTTCTTT. As protein: CASSLQTGMNTEAFF.

The CDR3 DNA is TGTGCCAGCAGTCTCCTGACAGGAACTAATGAAAAACTGTTTTTT. Protein: CASSLLTGTNEKLFF. This rearrangement joins TRBV28 to TRBJ1-4, with a tentative D call TRBD1 (6 bases). This CDR3 is built from 15 residues. The V gene lost 5 bases and the J gene lost 1 base, with 11 bases spanning the gap. Germline lookup yields CDR1 MDHEN and CDR2 SYDVKM.

This clone was recorded only once. The gene calls are TRBV25-1 and TRBJ2-1; D is perhaps TRBD2 (5 bases). CDR3 length: 16 residues. Germline V gene data show CDR1 as MGHDK and CDR2 as SYGVNS. The V end was cut by 2 bases, the J end by 9 bases, with 20 bases between. The CDR3 sequence is CASSEPPGRGLVEQFF. The DNA for the CDR3 is TGTGCCAGCAGTGAACCGCCAGGCCGCGGGCTTGTTGAGCAGTTCTTC.

This chain joins TRBV6-6 and TRBJ1-2; TRBD1 agrees at 7 bases. Germline CDR1 reads MNHNY; CDR2 reads SVGAGI (reference sequence). V lost 5 bases to trimming and J lost 4 bases; unmatched junction nucleotides: 4. This CDR3 contains 13 residues. The CDR3 reads CASSGQVTYGYTF. CDR3 nucleotides: TGTGCCAGCAGTGGACAGGTGACCTATGGCTACACCTTC.

The chain employs TRBV7-9 and TRBJ1-2; the D gene is possibly TRBD1 (6 bases). Deletions cut 7 bases from V and 1 base from J, with 19 bases between. CDR1 is SEHNR and CDR2 is FQNEAQ in the germline V gene (reference sequence). This CDR3 has 16 amino acids. The CDR3 bases are TGTGCCAGCATGTCAACACGGACAGCCCATAACTATGGCTACACCTTC. Translation: CASMSTRTAHNYGYTF.

The CDR3 here is CASSYIFDTEAFF. CDR3 sequence (DNA): TGTGCCAGCAGTTATATTTTCGACACTGAAGCTTTCTTT. This sequence joins TRBV28 and TRBJ1-1; unclear D gene. The CDR3 sequence is 13 residues long. Germline V lookup: CDR1 MDHEN, CDR2 SYDVKM. Trimming took off 4 bases at V and 3 bases at J, with 9 bases between the two ends.

This clone was detected only once. V and J are TRBV5-8 and TRBJ2-1, with D tentatively TRBD1 (5 bases). This CDR3 spans 15 amino acids. Germline V lookup: CDR1 SGHTS, CDR2 YDEGEE. Trimming cost V 1 base and J 0 bases, with 8 bases left between them. The CDR3 sequence is CASSLQGYSYNEQFF. The DNA for the CDR3 is TGTGCCAGCAGCTTGCAGGGTTACTCCTACAATGAGCAGTTCTTC.

The chain combines TRBV7-3 with TRBJ2-1, with 15 positions matching TRBD2. Germline V CDR1 and CDR2: SGHTA, FQGTGA. The V segment lost 5 bases and the J segment 8 bases; nucleotides outside the gene matches: 13. The CDR3 contains 18 residues. This CDR3 reads CASSATPGLAGGRDEQFF. The CDR3 nucleotides read TGTGCCAGCAGCGCCACCCCGGGACTAGCGGGGGGCCGGGATGAGCAGTTCTTC.